These T cell receptor beta chains were read from a single sample in a study of OX40 agonist ivuxolimab in advanced cancers. TCRdb keeps only in-frame clones here, not all; method: immunoSEQ multiplex PCR. The data hold several thousand clones, with 50% to 70% observed a single time. This specimen consisted of CD4+ or CD8+ T cells sorted from blood, obtained in a trial of the OX40 agonist ivuxolimab. All receptors derive from an adult with an advanced solid tumor such as melanoma, head and neck, liver or kidney cancer. Each CDR3 is given with its conserved first and last residue. The order of the fields is D gene, clone size, J gene, V gene, CDR3 DNA, CDR3 protein. A D gene is named only where the DNA matches it firmly. Not all rows give a size; the values are once, few, many and, for expanded clones, a class.

.,.,TRBJ2-6,TRBV5-1,TGCGCCAGCTTGTCTTTATCGGTTCACAAAGTCGGGGGTTCACAAAGTCGGGCCAACGTCCTGACTTTC,CASLSLSVHKVGGSQSRANVLTF
.,few,TRBJ2-7,TRBV7-9,TGTGCCAGCAGCTTAGCGACTAGCTACGAGCAGTACTTC,CASSLATSYEQYF
TRBD2,.,TRBJ2-1,TRBV4-1,TGCGCCAGCAGCCAGGCGCTAGCGGGATTTTCTTATGAGCAGTTCTTC,CASSQALAGFSYEQFF
.,few,TRBJ2-1,TRBV7-8,TGTGCCAGCAGATTGGACCTCTCGGAGCAGTTCTTC,CASRLDLSEQFF
TRBD2,.,TRBJ2-5,TRBV4-1,TGCGCCAGCAGCCAAGATCAACTAGCGGGAGCCCAAGAGACCCAGTACTTC,CASSQDQLAGAQETQYF
.,.,TRBJ2-5,TRBV5-1,TGCGCCAGCAGCTTAAGGGATCGGGAGACCCAGTACTTC,CASSLRDRETQYF
.,.,TRBJ1-2,TRBV27,TGTGCCAGCAGTTTATTGGGAGGGTTTAGCTATGGCTACACCTTC,CASSLLGGFSYGYTF
.,few,TRBJ1-4,TRBV19,TGTGCCAGTGCAAACGGAAAACTGTTTTTT,CASANGKLFF
.,.,TRBJ2-2,TRBV4-1,TGCGCCAGCAGCCAAGCCGGGGAGCTGTTTTTT,CASSQAGELFF
TRBD2,.,TRBJ2-7,TRBV7-2,TGTGCCAGCAGCAGAGGGACTAGCGGGCCCCCCTACGAGCAGTACTTC,CASSRGTSGPPYEQYF
.,.,TRBJ1-2,TRBV7-9,TGTGCCAGCAGCTTAGCGCCTTTGGAAAACTATGGCTACACCTTC,CASSLAPLENYGYTF
.,.,TRBJ2-7,TRBV7-9,TGTGCCTGGGAGGGGGGTAATAACGAGCAGTACTTC,CAWEGGNNEQYF
TRBD2,.,TRBJ2-1,TRBV27,TGTGCCGGCATACCGACTAGCGCGAGCTCCTACAATGAGCAGTTCTTC,CAGIPTSASSYNEQFF
.,.,TRBJ2-1,TRBV10-2,TGCGCCAGCAGTGAGGCCACTAGCCGCCTTTACAATGAGCAGTTCTTC,CASSEATSRLYNEQFF
TRBD1,.,TRBJ1-5,TRBV19,TGTGCCAGTAGTTCCGGGACAGGGATTCAGCCCCAGCATTTT,CASSSGTGIQPQHF